The present T cell receptor beta chain was sequenced within a study of Ad26.COV2.S vaccination and SARS-CoV-2 variants. The sample's treatment: some 20 received Ad26.COV2.S at low or high dose, single or two shots; about five received placebo; per-sample allocation not given. Sampling was performed 63 days after the first vaccine or placebo injection. The administered vaccine (an Ad26 vector) expressed Wuhan-strain SARS-CoV-2 spike. Clones were sequenced by immunoSEQ multiplex PCR, and TCRdb holds only the in-frame ones, with some missing. Among roughly 380,000 clones listed, around nine tenths were seen once. CDR3 size: 13 residues. Germline V gives CDR1 MNHEY, CDR2 SMNVEV (reference sequence). Between the trimmed V and J ends, which lost 0 bases and 4 bases, there was a span of 4 bases.

The gene calls are TRBV27 and TRBJ1-5; no reliable D call. The TCR was taken from a person aged 18-60 years who received the Ad26.COV2.S COVID-19 vaccine or a placebo. The sample was peripheral blood, taken in a trial of Ad26.COV2.S vaccine versus placebo. CDR3 region: CASSLSFNQPQHF. The CDR3 bases are TGTGCCAGCAGTTTATCGTTTAATCAGCCCCAGCATTTT.